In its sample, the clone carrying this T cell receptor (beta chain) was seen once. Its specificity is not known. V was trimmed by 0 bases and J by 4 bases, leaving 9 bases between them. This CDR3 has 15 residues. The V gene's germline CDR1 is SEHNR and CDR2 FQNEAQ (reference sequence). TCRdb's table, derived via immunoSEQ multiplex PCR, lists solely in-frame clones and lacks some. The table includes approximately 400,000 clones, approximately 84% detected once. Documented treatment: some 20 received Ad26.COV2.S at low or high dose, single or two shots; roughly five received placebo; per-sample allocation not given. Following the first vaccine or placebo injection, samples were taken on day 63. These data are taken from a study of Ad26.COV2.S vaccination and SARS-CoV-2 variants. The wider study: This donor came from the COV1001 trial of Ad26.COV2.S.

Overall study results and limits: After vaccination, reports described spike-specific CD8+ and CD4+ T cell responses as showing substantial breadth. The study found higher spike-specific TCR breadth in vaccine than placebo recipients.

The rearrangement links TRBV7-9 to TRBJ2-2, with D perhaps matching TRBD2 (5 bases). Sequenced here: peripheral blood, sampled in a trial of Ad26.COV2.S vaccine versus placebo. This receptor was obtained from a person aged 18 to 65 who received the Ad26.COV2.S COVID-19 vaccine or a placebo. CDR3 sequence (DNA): TGTGCCAGCAGCTTAGCCTTTGGGAGCACCGGGGAGCTGTTTTTT. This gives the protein CASSLAFGSTGELFF.